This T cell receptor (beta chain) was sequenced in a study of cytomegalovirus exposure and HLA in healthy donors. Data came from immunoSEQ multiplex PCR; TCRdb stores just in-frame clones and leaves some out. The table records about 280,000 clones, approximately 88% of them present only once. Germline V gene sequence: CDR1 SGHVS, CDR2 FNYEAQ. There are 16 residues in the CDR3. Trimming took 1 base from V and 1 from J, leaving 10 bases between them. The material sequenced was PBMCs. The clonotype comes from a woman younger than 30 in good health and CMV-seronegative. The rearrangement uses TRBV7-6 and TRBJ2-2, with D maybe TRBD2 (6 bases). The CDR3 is CASSLVPGRNTGELFF. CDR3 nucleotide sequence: TGTGCCAGCAGCTTAGTACCCGGGAGGAACACCGGGGAGCTGTTTTTT.